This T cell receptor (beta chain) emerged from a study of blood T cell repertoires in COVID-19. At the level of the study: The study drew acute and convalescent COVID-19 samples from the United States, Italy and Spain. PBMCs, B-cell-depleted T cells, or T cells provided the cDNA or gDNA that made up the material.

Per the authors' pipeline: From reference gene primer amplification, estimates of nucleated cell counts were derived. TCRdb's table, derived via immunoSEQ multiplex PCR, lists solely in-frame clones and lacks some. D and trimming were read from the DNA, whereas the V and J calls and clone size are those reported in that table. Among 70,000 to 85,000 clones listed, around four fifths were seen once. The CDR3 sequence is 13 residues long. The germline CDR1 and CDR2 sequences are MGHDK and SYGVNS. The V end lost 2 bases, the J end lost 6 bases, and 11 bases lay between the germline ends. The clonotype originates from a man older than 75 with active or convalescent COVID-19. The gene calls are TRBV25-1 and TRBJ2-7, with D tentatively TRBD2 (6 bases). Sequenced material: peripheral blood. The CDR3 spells CASSEGGRSEQYF. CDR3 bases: TGTGCCAGCAGTGAAGGGGGGAGAAGCGAGCAGTACTTC.